This T cell receptor beta chain was identified in a study of blood T cell repertoires in COVID-19. The protocol was immunoSEQ multiplex PCR, while the TCRdb copy is restricted to in-frame clones and leaves out a portion. The sample gives roughly 400,000 clones, just under 90% of which show up once; 1.5% to 2% is in the top ten. Germline CDR1 KGHDR, CDR2 SFDVKD. The CDR3 contains 18 residues. Trimming cost V 0 bases and J 4 bases; bases outside gene matches: 10. Cohort placement rested on clinical history that participants reported themselves. The clonotype comes from a woman in her thirties who had recovered from COVID-19. This chain connects TRBV24-1 to TRBJ2-2; 7 bases map to TRBD1. Sequences were obtained from PBMCs or T cells enriched from blood (not recorded which). CDR3 nucleotide sequence: TGTGCCACCAGTGATTTGACGACAGGGACGGGTATCACCGGGGAGCTGTTTTTT. As protein: CATSDLTTGTGITGELFF.